A selection of T cell receptor beta chains follows, all from one sample in a study of brain T cells in children with intractable seizures. Measured with immunoSEQ multiplex PCR; TCRdb has only the in-frame clones, and not every one. Here the sample spans approximately 330,000 clones, about 94% being singletons. The starting material was peripheral blood, obtained approximately 5 months after surgery. The receptors derive from a boy in the first two years of life with tuberous sclerosis and intractable seizures. Each CDR3 is given with its conserved first and last residue. D genes are given only for firm matches. The size field is filled for only some rows; it gives once, few, many or a size class.

v_gene,d_gene,abundance,j_gene,CDR3nt,CDR3aa
TRBV4-1,TRBD1,few,TRBJ1-2,TGCGCCAGCAGCCGACAGGGCGGCTATGGCTACACCTTC,CASSRQGGYGYTF
TRBV10-3,TRBD1,.,TRBJ2-7,TGTGCCATCAGGCGACAGGGGGCGGACGAGCAGTACTTC,CAIRRQGADEQYF
TRBV7-9,TRBD1,.,TRBJ1-5,TGTGCCAGCAGCTCGGACAGGGAAGCCTCCCAGCCCCAGCATTTT,CASSSDREASQPQHF
TRBV10-2,.,.,TRBJ2-3,TGCGCCAGCAGTGACCCCTTTCTAGGGGGAGGGGGGAGCACAGATACGCAGTATTTT,CASSDPFLGGGGSTDTQYF
TRBV5-4,.,.,TRBJ2-7,TGTGCCAGCAGCCGAGGGCGCTACGAGCAGTACTTC,CASSRGRYEQYF
TRBV2,.,.,TRBJ1-2,TGTGCCAGCAGTCCGGTGGGACCCTCGCCCCTCTATGGCTACACCTTC,CASSPVGPSPLYGYTF
TRBV6-5,.,.,TRBJ2-7,TGTGCCAGCACCGGGGAACACTACGAGCAGTACTTC,CASTGEHYEQYF
TRBV19,TRBD1,.,TRBJ1-2,TGTGCCAGTAGTGCCTGGGACAGCTACTATGGCTACACCTTC,CASSAWDSYYGYTF
TRBV25-1,.,.,TRBJ2-5,TGTGCCAGCAGTGAACTCAGGGTAGGCGAGACCCAGTACTTC,CASSELRVGETQYF
TRBV3-1/TRBV3-2,.,.,TRBJ1-1,TGTGCCAGCAGCCGCATCCATGGCACTGAAGCTTTCTTT,CASSRIHGTEAFF
TRBV14,.,.,TRBJ2-1,TGTGCCAGCAGCCGGCGCCGGGACTCGGCCCTCAATGAGCAGTTCTTC,CASSRRRDSALNEQFF
TRBV3-1/TRBV3-2,.,few,TRBJ1-3,TGTGCCAGCAGCCAACGGGAAAGCTCTGGAAACACCATATATTTT,CASSQRESSGNTIYF
TRBV12-3/TRBV12-4,.,.,TRBJ2-7,TGTGCCAGCAGTTTAGGCAAGTACGAGCAGTACTTC,CASSLGKYEQYF
TRBV25-1,.,.,TRBJ2-3,TGTGCCAGCAGTAAAAATACGCAGTATTTT,CASSKNTQYF
TRBV6-5,TRBD2,.,TRBJ2-7,TGTGCCACCCCAGGGACTACAAACTACGAGCAGTACTTC,CATPGTTNYEQYF
TRBV7-9,TRBD1,.,TRBJ1-2,TGTGCCAGCAGACAATTAAGACAGGGGATTATCTATGGCTACACCTTC,CASRQLRQGIIYGYTF
TRBV4-2,TRBD2,.,TRBJ2-1,TGTGCCAGCAGCCAAGGCGGCGGGGGGGATGAGCAGTTCTTC,CASSQGGGGDEQFF
TRBV5-4,TRBD1,.,TRBJ2-1,TGTGCCATACCGGGACAGGGACGCTACAATGAGCAGTTCTTC,CAIPGQGRYNEQFF
TRBV15,.,.,TRBJ1-1,TGTGCCACCAGAGATGACAGGAGTAAAGCTTTCTTT,CATRDDRSKAFF
TRBV19,.,.,TRBJ1-2,TGTGCCAGTAGTATGGAGGTTCCGGATGGCTACACCTTC,CASSMEVPDGYTF